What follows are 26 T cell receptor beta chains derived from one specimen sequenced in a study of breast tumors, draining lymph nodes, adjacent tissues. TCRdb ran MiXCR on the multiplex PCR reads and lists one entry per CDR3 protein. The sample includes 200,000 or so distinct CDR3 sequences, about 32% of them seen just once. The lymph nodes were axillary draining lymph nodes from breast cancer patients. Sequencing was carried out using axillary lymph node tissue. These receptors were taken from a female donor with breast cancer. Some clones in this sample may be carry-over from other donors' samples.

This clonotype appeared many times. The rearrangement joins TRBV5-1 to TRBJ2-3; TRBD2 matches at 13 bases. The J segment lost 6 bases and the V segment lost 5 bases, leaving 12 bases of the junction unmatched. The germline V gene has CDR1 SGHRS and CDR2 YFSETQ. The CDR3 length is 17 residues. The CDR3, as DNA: TGCGCCAGCAGTCGGACTAGCGGGGGTCCGACACGCGATACGCAGTATTTT. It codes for CASSRTSGGPTRDTQYF.

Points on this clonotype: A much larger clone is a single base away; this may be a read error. The CDR3 coding sequence is TGTGCCAGTAGTCCAGGGACTAGCGGGGGAAGATTCACAGATACGCCGTATTTT. Amino acid sequence: CASSPGTSGGRFTDTPYF. The gene calls are TRBV19 and TRBJ2-3; 14 bases line up with TRBD2. The CDR3 has 18 residues. CDR1 and CDR2 from the germline V gene are LNHDA and SQIVND (reference sequence).

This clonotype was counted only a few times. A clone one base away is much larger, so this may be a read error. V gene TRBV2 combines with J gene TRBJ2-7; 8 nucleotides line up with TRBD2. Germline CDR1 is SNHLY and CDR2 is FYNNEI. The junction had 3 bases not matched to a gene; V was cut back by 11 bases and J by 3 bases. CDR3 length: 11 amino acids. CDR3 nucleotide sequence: TGTGCCGGCACTAGCGGCTACGAGCAGTACTTC. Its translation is CAGTSGYEQYF. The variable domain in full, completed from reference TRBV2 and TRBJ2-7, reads EPEVTQTPSHQVTQMGQEVILRCVPISNHLYFYWYRQILGQKVEFLVSFYNNEISEKSEIFDDQFSVERPDGSNFTLKIRSTKLEDSAMYFCAGTSGYEQYFGPGTRLTVT.

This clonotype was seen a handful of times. As DNA, the CDR3 is TGTGCCAGCAGTCCCGGACTACCCGGGGAGCAGTACTTC. The encoded protein is CASSPGLPGEQYF. V usage is TRBV6-1 and J usage is TRBJ2-7; D may be TRBD2 (6 bases). Trimming pared 5 bases from V and 7 bases from J, leaving 15 bases between. The CDR3 spans 13 residues. CDR1 and CDR2 (germline): MNHNS, SASEGT.

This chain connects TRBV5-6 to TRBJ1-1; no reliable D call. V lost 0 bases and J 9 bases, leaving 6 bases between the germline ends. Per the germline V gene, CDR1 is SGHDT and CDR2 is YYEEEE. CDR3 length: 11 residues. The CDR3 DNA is TGTGCCAGCAGCTTGGGGAGTAAAGCTTTCTTT. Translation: CASSLGSKAFF.

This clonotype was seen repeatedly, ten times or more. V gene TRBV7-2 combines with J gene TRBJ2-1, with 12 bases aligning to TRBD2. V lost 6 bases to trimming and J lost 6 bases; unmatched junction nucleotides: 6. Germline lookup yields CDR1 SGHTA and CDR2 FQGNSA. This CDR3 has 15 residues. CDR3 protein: CASRPRLAGVNEQFF. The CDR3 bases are TGTGCCAGCAGGCCACGACTAGCGGGAGTCAATGAGCAGTTCTTC.

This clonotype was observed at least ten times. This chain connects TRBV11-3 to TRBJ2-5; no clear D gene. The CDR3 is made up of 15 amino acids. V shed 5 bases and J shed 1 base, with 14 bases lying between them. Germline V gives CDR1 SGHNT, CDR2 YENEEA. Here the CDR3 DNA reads TGTGCCAGCAGCCAAAGTCTGGTTGGCCAAGAGACCCAGTACTTC. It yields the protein CASSQSLVGQETQYF.

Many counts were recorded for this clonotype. The CDR3 here is CASSANRNYGYTF. The CDR3 DNA follows: TGTGCCAGCAGTGCAAACAGAAACTATGGCTACACCTTC. V usage is TRBV6-1 and J usage is TRBJ1-2, with D uncertain. V was trimmed by 4 bases and J by 2 bases, leaving 8 bases between them. The CDR3 spans 13 residues. Germline loops: CDR1 MNHNS, CDR2 SASEGT.

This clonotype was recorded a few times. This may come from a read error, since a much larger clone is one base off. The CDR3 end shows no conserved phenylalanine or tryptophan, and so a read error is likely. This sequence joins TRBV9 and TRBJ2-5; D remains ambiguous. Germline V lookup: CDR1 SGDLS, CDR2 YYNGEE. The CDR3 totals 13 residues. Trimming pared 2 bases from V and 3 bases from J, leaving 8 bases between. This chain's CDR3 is CASSVGQKETQYS. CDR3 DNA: TGTGCCAGCAGCGTTGGGCAAAAAGAGACCCAGTACTCC.

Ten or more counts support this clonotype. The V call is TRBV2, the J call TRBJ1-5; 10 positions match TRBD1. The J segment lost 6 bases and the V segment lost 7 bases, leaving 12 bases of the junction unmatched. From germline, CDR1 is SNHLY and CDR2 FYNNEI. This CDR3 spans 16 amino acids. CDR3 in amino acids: CASKRGGQGGGQPQHF. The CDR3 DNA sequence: TGTGCCAGCAAACGGGGCGGACAGGGGGGGGGTCAGCCCCAGCATTTT.

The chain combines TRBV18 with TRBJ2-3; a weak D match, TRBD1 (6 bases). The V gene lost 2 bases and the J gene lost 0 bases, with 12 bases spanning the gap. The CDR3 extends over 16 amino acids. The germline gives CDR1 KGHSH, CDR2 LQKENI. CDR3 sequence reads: CASSPWTASSTDTQYF. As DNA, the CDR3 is TGTGCCAGCTCACCATGGACAGCCTCTAGCACAGATACGCAGTATTTT.

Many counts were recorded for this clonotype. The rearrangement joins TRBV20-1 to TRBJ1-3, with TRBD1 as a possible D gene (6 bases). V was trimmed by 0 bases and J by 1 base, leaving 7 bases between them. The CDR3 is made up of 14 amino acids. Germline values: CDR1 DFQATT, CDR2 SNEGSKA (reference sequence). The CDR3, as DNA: TGCAGTGCTAGAGAAGGGGGTTCTGGAAACACCATATATTTT. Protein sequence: CSAREGGSGNTIYF.

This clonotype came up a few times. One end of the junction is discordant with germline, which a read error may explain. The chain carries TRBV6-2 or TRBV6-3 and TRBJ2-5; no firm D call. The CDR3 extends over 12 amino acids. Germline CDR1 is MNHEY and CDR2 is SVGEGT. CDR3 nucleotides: TGTGCCAGCAGTCACTCCTTAGAGACCCAGTACTTC. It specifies CASSHSLETQYF.

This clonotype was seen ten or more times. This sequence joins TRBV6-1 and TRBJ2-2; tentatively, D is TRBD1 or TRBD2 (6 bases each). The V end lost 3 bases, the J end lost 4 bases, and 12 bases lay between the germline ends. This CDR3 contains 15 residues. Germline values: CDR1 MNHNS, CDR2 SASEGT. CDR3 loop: CASSDGGLFTGELFF. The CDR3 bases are TGTGCCAGCAGTGACGGGGGCCTTTTCACCGGGGAGCTGTTTTTT.

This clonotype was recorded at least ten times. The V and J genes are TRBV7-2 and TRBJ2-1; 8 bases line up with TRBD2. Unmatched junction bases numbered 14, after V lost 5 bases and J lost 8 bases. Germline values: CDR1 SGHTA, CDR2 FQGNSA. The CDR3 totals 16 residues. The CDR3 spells CASSLGDGRAVDEQFF. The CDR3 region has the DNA TGTGCCAGCAGCCTGGGTGACGGGAGGGCCGTGGATGAGCAGTTCTTC.

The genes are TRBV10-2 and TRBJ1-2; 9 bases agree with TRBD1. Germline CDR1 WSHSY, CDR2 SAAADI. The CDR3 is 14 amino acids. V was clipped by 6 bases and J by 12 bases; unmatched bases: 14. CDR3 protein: CASRGQGPLSGNTF. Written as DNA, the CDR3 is TGCGCCAGCAGGGGACAGGGCCCCCTGTCTGGAAACACCTTC.

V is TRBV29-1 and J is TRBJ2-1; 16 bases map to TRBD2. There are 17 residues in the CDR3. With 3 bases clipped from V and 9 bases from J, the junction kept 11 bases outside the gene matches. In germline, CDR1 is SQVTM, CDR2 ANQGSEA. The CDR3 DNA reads TGCAGCGTTGAGGGCACCTCCGGGACTAGCGGGAGGGGTGAGCAGTTCTTC. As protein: CSVEGTSGTSGRGEQFF.

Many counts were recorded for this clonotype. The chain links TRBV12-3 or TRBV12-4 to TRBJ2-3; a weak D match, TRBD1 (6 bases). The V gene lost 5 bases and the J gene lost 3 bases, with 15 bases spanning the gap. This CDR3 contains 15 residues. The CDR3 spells CASSTSTGGTDTQYF. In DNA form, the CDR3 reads TGTGCCAGCAGTACCTCGACAGGTGGTACAGATACGCAGTATTTT.

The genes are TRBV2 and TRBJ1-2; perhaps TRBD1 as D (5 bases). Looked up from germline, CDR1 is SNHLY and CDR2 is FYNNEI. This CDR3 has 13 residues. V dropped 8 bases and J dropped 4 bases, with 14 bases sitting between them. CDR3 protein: CASVGGDFYGYTF. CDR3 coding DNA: TGTGCCAGCGTTGGAGGGGACTTCTATGGCTACACCTTC. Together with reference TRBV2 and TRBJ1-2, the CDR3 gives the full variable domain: EPEVTQTPSHQVTQMGQEVILRCVPISNHLYFYWYRQILGQKVEFLVSFYNNEISEKSEIFDDQFSVERPDGSNFTLKIRSTKLEDSAMYFCASVGGDFYGYTFGSGTRLTVV.

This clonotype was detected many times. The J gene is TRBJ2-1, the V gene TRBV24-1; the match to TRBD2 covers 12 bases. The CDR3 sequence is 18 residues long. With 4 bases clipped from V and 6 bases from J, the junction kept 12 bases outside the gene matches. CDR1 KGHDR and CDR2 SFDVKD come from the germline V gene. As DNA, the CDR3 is TGTGCCACCAGTGACTCCCCGCCCCTAGCGGGGGGGACCAATGAGCAGTTCTTC. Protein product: CATSDSPPLAGGTNEQFF.

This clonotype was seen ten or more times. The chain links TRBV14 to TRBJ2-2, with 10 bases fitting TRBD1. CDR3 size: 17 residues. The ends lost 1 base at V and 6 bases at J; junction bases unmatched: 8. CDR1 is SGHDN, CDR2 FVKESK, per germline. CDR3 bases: TGTGCCAGCAGCCAAGGCCGAGACAGGGGGCGAGCCGGGGAGCTGTTTTTT. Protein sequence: CASSQGRDRGRAGELFF.

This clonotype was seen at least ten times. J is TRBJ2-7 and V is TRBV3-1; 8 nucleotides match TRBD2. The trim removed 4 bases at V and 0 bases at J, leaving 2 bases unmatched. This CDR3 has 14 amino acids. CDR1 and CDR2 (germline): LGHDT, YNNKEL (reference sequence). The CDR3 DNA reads TGTGCCAGCAGCCTAAGCGGGAGCTCCTACGAGCAGTACTTC. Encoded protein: CASSLSGSSYEQYF.

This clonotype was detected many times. Written as DNA, the CDR3 is TGTGCCAGCAGCCAAGACCCAGTGGACTCCTACGAGCAGTACTTC. This translates into CASSQDPVDSYEQYF. This chain links TRBV4-2 with TRBJ2-7; no reliable D call. The V and J ends lost 0 bases and 0 bases respectively, with 9 bases between them. In germline, CDR1 is LGHNA, CDR2 YNFKEQ. The CDR3 is 15 residues long.

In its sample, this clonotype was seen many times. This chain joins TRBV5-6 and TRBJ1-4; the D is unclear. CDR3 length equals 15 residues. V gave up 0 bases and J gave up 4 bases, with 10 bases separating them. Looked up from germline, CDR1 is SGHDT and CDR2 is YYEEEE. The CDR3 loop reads CASSLGSGRNEKLFF. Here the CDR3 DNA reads TGTGCCAGCAGCTTGGGGTCAGGCCGTAATGAAAAACTGTTTTTT.

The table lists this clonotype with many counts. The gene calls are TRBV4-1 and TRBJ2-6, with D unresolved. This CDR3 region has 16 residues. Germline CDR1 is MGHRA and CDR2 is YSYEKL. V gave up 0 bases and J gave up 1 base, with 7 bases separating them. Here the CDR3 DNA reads TGCGCCAGCAGCCAAGATCTAGGGTCTGGGGCCAACGTCCTGACTTTC. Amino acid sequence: CASSQDLGSGANVLTF.

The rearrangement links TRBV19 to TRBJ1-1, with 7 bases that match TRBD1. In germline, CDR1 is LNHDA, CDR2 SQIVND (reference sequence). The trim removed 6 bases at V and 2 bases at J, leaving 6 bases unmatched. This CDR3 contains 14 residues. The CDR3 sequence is CASSTGTANTEAFF. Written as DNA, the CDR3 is TGTGCCAGTAGCACCGGGACAGCTAACACTGAAGCTTTCTTT.